This T cell receptor (beta chain) was retrieved from a study of Graves' ophthalmopathy and Graves' hyperthyroidism. Study conclusions and caveats: Ophthalmopathy versus stable hyperthyroidism: 13-signature model gave 87.88% sensitivity, 81.08% specificity.

On this clonotype itself: The antigen remains undetermined.

Clinical symptoms, serum thyroxine, TRAb, thyroid ultrasound and orbital computed tomography determined diagnosis. The study amplified TCR beta CDR3 regions using RNA transcripts. An initial RT-PCR round employing HTBI primers preceded a second-round multiplex PCR. TCRdb reanalysed the multiplex PCR reads using MiXCR and keeps one entry per CDR3 protein. The sample has 150,000 to 200,000 distinct CDR3 sequences; approximately 40% are singletons. V was clipped by 5 bases and J by 0 bases, with 13 bases between them. The germline CDR1 and CDR2 sequences are SGHTA and FQGNSA. This CDR3 is built from 15 residues.

The rearrangement uses TRBV7-2 and TRBJ1-2; no reliable D call. The sequenced sample was peripheral blood. This TCR derives from a man younger than 45 with Graves' ophthalmopathy. DNA of the CDR3: TGTGCCAGCAGCCAGACGACGGTAGCTAACTATGGCTACACCTTC. Protein: CASSQTTVANYGYTF.